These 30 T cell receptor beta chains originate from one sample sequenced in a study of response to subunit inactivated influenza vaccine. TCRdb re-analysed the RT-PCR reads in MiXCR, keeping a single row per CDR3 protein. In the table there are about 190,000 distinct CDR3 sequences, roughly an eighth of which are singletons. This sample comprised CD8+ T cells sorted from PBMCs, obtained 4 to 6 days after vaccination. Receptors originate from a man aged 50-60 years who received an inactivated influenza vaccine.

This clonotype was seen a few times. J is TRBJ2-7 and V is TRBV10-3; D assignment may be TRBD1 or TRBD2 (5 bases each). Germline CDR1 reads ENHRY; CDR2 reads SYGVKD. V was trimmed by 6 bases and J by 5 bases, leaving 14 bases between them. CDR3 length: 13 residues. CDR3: CAIRRDGGNEQYF. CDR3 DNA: TGTGCCATCAGAAGGGACGGCGGAAACGAGCAGTACTTC.

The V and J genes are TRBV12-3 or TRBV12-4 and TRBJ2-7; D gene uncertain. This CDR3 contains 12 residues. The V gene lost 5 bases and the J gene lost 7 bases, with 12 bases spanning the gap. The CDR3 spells CASSQGPLEQYF. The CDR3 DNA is TGTGCCAGCAGTCAAGGACCTCTGGAGCAGTACTTC.

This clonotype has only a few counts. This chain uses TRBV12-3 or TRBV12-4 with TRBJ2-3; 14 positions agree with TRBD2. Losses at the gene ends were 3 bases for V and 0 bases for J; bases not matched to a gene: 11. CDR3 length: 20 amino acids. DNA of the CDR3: TGTGCCAGCAGTTTCACTCCCGGGACTAGCGGGGGTACTAGCACAGATACGCAGTATTTT. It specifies CASSFTPGTSGGTSTDTQYF.

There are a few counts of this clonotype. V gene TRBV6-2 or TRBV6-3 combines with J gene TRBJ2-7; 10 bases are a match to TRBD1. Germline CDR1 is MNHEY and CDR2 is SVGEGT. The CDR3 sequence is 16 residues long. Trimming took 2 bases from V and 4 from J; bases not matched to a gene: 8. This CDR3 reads CASSYHQDRGDYEQYF. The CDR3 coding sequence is TGTGCCAGCAGTTACCACCAGGACAGGGGGGATTACGAGCAGTACTTC.

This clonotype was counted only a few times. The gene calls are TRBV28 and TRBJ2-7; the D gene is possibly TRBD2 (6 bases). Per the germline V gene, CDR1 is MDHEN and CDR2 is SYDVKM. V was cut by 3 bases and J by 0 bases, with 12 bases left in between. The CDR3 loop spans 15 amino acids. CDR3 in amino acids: CASSFPGESSYEQYF. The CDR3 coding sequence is TGTGCCAGCAGTTTTCCGGGGGAGAGCTCCTACGAGCAGTACTTC. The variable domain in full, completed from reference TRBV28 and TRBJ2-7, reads DVKVTQSSRYLVKRTGEKVFLECVQDMDHENMFWYRQDPGLGLRLIYFSYDVKMKEKGDIPEGYSVSREKKERFSLILESASTNQTSMYLCASSFPGESSYEQYFGPGTRLTVT.

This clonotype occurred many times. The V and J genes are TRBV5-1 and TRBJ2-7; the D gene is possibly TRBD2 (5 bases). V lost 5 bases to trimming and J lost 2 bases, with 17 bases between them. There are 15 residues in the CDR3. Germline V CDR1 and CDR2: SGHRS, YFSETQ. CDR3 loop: CASSSDIGVPYEQYF. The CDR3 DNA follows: TGCGCCAGCAGTTCTGACATCGGGGTGCCCTACGAGCAGTACTTC.

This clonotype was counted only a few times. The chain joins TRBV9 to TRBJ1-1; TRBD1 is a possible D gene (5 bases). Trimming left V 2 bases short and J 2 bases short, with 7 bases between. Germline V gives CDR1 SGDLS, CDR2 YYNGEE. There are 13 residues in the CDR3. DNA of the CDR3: TGTGCCAGCAGCGTGGGGACTAACACTGAAGCTTTCTTT. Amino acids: CASSVGTNTEAFF.

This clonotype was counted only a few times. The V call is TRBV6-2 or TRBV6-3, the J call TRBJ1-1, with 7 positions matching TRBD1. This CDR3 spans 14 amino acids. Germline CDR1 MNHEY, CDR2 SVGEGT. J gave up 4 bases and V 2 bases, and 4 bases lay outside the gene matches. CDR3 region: CASSYQGEITEAFF. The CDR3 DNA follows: TGTGCCAGCAGTTACCAGGGGGAGATCACTGAAGCTTTCTTT.

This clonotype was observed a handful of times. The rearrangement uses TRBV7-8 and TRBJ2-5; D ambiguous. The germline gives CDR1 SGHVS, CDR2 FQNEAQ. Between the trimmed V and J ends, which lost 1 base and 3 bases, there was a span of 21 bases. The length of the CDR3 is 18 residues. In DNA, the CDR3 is TGTGCCAGCAGCTTAGTTTCGGCCTCGGCAATAATCGAAGAGACCCAGTACTTC. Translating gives CASSLVSASAIIEETQYF. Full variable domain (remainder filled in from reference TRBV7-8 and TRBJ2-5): GAGVSQSPRYKVAKRGQDVALRCDPISGHVSLFWYQQALGQGPEFLTYFQNEAQLDKSGLPSDRFFAERPEGSVSTLKIQRTQQEDSAVYLCASSLVSASAIIEETQYFGPGTRLLVL.

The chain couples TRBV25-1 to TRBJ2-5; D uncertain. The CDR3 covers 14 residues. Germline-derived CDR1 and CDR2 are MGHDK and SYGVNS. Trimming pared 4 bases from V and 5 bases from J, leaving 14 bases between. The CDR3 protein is CASSVLDPGETQYF. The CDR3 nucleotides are TGTGCCAGCAGTGTTCTAGACCCCGGGGAGACCCAGTACTTC.

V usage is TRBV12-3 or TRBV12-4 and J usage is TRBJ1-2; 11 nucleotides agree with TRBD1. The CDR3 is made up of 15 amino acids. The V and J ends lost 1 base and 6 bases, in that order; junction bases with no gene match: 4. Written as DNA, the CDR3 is TGTGCCAGCAGTTTAGGGACAGGGGGCTCGGATGGCTACACCTTC. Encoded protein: CASSLGTGGSDGYTF.

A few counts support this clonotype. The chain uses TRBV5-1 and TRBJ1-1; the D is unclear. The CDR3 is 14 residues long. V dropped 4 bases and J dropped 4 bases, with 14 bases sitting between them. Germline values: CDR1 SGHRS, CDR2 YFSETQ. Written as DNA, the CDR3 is TGCGCCAGCAGCCAGGATGTTTCGGGCACTGAAGCTTTCTTT. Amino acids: CASSQDVSGTEAFF.

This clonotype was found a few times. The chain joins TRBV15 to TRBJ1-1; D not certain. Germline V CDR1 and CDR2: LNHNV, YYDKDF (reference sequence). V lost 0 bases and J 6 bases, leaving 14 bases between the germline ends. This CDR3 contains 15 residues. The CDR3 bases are TGTGCCACCAGCAGAGATACTTTCTGGGAGTCTGAAGCTTTCTTT. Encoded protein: CATSRDTFWESEAFF.

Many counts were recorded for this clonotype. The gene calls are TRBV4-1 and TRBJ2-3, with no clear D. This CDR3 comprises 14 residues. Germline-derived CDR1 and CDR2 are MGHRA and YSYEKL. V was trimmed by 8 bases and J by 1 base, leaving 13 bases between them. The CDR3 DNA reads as TGCGCCAGCCAGCAGCTAAGGGGCACAGATACGCAGTATTTT. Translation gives CASQQLRGTDTQYF.

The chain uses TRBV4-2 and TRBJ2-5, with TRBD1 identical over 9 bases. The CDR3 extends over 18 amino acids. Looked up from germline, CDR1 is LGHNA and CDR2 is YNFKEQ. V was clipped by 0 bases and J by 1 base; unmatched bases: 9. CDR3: CASSQDSRTGDFQETQYF. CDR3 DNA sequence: TGTGCCAGCAGCCAAGATTCGCGGACAGGGGATTTCCAAGAGACCCAGTACTTC.

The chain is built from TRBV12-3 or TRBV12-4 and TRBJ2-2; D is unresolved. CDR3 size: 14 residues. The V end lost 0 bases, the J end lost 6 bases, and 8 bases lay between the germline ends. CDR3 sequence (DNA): TGTGCCAGCAGTTTAGCAGGATGGGCCGGGGAGCTGTTTTTT. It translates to CASSLAGWAGELFF.

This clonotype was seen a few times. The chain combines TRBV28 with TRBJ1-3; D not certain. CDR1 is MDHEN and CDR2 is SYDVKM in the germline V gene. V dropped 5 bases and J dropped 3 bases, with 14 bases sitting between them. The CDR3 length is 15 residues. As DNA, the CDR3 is TGTGCCAGCAGTGAAGCCGTTGGTGGTGGAAACACCATATATTTT. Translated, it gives CASSEAVGGGNTIYF. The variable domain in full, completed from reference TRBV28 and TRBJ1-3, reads DVKVTQSSRYLVKRTGEKVFLECVQDMDHENMFWYRQDPGLGLRLIYFSYDVKMKEKGDIPEGYSVSREKKERFSLILESASTNQTSMYLCASSEAVGGGNTIYFGEGSWLTVV.

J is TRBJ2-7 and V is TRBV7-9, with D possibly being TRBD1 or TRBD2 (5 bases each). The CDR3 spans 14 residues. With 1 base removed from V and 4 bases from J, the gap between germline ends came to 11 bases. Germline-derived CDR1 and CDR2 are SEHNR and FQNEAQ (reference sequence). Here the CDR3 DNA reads TGTGCCAGCAGCTTAGGAGGGACCCTTTACGAGCAGTACTTC. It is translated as CASSLGGTLYEQYF.

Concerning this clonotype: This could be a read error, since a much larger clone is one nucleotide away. The CDR3, as DNA: TGTGCCAGCGGCCCCGGGACTAGCGTAGAGCAGTACTTC. It translates to CASGPGTSVEQYF. The V gene is TRBV7-8, the J gene TRBJ2-7; 10 bases agree with TRBD2. Germline-derived CDR1 and CDR2 are SGHVS and FQNEAQ. V shed 8 bases and J 7 bases; nucleotides not matched to a gene: 8. This CDR3 is built from 13 residues.

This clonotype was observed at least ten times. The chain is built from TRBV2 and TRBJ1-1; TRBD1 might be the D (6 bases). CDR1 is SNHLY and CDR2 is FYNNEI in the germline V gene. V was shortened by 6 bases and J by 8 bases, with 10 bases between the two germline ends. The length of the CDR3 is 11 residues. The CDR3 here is CASRGGSEAFF. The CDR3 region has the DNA TGTGCCAGCAGAGGGGGGTCCGAAGCTTTCTTT.

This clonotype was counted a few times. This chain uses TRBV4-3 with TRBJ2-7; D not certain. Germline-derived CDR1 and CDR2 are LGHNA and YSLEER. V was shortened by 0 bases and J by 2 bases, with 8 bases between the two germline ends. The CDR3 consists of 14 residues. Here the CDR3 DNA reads TGCGCCAGCAGCCAAGATATGAGAGCCTACGAGCAGTACTTC. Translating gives CASSQDMRAYEQYF.

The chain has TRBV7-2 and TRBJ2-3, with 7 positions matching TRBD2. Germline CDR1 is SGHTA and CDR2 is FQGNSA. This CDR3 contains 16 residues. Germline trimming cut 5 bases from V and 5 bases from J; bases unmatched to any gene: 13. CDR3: CASSPYVAGVGDTQYF. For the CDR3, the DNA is TGTGCCAGCAGCCCCTATGTTGCGGGAGTGGGAGATACGCAGTATTTT.

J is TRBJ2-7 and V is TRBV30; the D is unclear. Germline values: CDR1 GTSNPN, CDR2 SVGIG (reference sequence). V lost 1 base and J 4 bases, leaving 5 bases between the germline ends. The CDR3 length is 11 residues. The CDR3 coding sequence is TGTGCCTGGAGTGAGGATTACGAGCAGTACTTC. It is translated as CAWSEDYEQYF. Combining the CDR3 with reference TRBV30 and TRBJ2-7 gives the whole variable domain SQTIHQWPATLVQPVGSPLSLECTVEGTSNPNLYWYRQAAGRGLQLLFYSVGIGQISSEVPQNLSASRPQDRQFILSSKKLLLSDSGFYLCAWSEDYEQYFGPGTRLTVT.

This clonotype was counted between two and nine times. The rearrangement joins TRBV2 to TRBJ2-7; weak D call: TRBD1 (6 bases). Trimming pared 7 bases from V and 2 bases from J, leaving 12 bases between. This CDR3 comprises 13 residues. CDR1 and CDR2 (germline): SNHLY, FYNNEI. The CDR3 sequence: CASTVRQAYEQYF. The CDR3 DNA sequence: TGTGCCAGCACTGTCAGACAGGCCTACGAGCAGTACTTC. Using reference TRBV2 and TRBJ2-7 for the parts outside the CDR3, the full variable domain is EPEVTQTPSHQVTQMGQEVILRCVPISNHLYFYWYRQILGQKVEFLVSFYNNEISEKSEIFDDQFSVERPDGSNFTLKIRSTKLEDSAMYFCASTVRQAYEQYFGPGTRLTVT.

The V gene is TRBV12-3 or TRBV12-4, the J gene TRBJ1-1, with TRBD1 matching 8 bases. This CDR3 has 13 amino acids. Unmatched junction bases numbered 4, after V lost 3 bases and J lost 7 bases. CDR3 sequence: CASSFAGGSEAFF. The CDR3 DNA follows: TGTGCCAGCAGTTTTGCAGGGGGCAGTGAAGCTTTCTTT.

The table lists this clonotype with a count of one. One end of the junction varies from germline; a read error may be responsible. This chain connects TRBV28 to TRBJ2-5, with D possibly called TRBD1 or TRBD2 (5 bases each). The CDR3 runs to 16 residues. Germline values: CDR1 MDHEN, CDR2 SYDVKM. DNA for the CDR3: TGTGCCAGCAGTTTCGTTCCCGGGACGGGCCAAGAGACCCAGAACTTC. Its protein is CASSFVPGTGQETQNF.

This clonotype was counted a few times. DNA for the CDR3: TGCAGCGTTGAAGATCGGTCTAGAAGTACCGGGGAGCTGTTTTTT. It yields the protein CSVEDRSRSTGELFF. The chain couples TRBV29-1 to TRBJ2-2; D is undetermined. The CDR3 extends over 15 amino acids. Germline CDR1 reads SQVTM; CDR2 reads ANQGSEA. V lost 0 bases, J lost 5 bases, and 13 bases lay in between.

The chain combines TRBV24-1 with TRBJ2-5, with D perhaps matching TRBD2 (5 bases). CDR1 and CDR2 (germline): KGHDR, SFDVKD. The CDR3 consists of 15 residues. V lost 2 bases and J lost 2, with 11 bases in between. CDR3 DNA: TGTGCCACCAGTGATTCGAAGGACTGGCAAGAGACCCAGTACTTC. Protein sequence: CATSDSKDWQETQYF.

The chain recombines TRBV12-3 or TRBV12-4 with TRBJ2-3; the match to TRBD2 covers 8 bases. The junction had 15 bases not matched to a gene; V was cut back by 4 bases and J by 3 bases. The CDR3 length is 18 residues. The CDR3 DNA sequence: TGTGCCAGCAGTTCAGCCGTCCTCGGGGGGGCCAAGACAGATACGCAGTATTTT. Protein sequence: CASSSAVLGGAKTDTQYF.

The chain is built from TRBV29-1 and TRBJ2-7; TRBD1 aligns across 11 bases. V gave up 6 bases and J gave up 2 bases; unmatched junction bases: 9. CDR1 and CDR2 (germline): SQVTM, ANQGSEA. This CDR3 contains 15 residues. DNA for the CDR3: TGCAGCGTAGGGACAGGGGGGCTGCGCCCCTACGAGCAGTACTTC. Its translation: CSVGTGGLRPYEQYF.